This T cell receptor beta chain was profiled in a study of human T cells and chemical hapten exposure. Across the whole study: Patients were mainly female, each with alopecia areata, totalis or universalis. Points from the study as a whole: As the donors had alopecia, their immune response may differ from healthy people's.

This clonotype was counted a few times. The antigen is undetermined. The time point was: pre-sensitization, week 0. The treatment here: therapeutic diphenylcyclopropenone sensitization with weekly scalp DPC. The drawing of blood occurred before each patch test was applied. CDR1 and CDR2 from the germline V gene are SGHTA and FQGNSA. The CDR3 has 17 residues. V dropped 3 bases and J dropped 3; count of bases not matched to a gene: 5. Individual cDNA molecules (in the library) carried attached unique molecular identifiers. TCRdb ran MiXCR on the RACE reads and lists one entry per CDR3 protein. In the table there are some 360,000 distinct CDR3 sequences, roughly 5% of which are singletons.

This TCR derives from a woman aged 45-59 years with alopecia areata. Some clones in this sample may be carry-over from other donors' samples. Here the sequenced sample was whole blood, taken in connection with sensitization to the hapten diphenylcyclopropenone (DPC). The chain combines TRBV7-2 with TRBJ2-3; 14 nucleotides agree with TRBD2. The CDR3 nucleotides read TGTGCCAGCAGCTTGACTAGCGGGAGGGCCGCGACAGATACGCAGTATTTT. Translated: CASSLTSGRAATDTQYF.